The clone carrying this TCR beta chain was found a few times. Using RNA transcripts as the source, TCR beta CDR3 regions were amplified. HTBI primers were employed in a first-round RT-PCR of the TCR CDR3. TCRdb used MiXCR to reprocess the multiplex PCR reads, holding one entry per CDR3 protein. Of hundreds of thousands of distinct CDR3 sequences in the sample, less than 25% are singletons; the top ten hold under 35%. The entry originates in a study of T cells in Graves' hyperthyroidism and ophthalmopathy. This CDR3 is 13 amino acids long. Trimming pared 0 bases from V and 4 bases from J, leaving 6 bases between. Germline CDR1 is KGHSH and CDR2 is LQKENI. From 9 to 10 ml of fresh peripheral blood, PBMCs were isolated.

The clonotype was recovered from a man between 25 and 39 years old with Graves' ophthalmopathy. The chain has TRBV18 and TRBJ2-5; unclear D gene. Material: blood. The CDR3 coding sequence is TGTGCCAGCTCACCACCGAAAGTAGAGACCCAGTACTTC. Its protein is CASSPPKVETQYF.